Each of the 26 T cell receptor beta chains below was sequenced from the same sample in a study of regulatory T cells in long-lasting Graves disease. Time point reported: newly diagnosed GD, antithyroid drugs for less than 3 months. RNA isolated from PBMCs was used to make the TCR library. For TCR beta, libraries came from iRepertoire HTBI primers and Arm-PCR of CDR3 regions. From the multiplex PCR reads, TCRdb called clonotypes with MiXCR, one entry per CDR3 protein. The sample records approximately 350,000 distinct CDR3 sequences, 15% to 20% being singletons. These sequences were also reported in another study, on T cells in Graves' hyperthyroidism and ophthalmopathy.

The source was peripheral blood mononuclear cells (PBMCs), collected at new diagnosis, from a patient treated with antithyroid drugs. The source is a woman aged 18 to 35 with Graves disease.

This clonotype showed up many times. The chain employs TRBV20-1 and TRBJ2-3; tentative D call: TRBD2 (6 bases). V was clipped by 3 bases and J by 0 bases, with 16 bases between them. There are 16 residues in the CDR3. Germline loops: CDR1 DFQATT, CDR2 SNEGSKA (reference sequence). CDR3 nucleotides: TGCAGTGCTAGCCGCTATGTAGCGGTTAGCACAGATACGCAGTATTTT. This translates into CSASRYVAVSTDTQYF.

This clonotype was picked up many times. The CDR3: CASSFARDTGYEQYF. CDR3 DNA sequence: TGTGCCAGCAGTTTTGCTCGGGACACCGGGTACGAGCAGTACTTC. The chain employs TRBV28 and TRBJ2-7, with D tentatively TRBD1 (6 bases). CDR3 length: 15 amino acids. CDR1 MDHEN and CDR2 SYDVKM come from the germline V gene. The germline V and J ends were trimmed by 3 bases and 4 bases, with 16 bases remaining between them.

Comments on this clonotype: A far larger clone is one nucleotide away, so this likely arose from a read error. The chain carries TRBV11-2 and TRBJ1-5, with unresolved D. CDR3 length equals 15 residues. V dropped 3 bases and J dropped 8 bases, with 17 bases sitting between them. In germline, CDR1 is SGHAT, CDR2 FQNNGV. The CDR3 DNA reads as TGTGCCAGCAGCTTGGGAGGGTCGCCAATCGAGCCCCAGCATTTT. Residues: CASSLGGSPIEPQHF.

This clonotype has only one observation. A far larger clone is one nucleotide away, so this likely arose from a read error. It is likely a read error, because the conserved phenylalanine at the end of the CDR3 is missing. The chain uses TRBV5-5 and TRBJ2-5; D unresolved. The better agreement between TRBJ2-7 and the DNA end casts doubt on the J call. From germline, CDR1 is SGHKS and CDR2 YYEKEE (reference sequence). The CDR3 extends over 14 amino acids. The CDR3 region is CASSSGPVGYEQYL. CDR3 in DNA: TGCGCCAGCAGCTCCGGACCTGTAGGCTACGAGCAGTACCTC.

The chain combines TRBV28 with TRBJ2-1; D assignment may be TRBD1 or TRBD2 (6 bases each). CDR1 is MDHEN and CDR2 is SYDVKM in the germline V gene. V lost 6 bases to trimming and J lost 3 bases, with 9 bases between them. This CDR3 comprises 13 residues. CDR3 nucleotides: TGTGCCAGCAGGGGGGGCGTCTACAATGAGCAGTTCTTC. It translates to CASRGGVYNEQFF.

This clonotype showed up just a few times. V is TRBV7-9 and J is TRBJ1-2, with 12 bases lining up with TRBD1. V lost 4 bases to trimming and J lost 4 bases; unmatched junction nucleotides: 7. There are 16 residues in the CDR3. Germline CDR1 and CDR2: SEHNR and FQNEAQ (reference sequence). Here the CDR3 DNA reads TGTGCCAGCAGCTACCCCGGGACAGGGGGCGGCTATGGCTACACCTTC. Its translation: CASSYPGTGGGYGYTF.

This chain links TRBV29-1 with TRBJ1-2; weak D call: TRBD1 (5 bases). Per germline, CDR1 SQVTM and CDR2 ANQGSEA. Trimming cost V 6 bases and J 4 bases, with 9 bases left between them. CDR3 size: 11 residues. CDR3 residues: CSVGDVYGYTF. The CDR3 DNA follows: TGCAGCGTGGGGGACGTCTATGGCTACACCTTC.

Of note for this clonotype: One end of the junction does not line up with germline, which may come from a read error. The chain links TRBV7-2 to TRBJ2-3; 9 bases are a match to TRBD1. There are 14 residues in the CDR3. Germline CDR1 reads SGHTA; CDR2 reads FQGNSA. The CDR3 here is CASSLTGGTDAQYF. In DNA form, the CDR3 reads TGTGCCAGCAGCTTAACAGGGGGCACAGATGCGCAGTATTTT.

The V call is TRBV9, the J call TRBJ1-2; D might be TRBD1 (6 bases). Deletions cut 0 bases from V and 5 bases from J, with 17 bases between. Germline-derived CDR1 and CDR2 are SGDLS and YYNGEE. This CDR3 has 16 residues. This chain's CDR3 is CASSVAGTGHPYGYTF. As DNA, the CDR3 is TGTGCCAGCAGCGTAGCTGGTACAGGGCACCCTTATGGCTACACCTTC.

CDR3 loop: CSARDLAGETNEQFF. CDR3 in DNA: TGCAGTGCTAGAGATCTAGCGGGGGAAACCAATGAGCAGTTCTTC. The V call is TRBV20-1, the J call TRBJ2-1; TRBD2 agrees at 10 bases. V dropped 0 bases and J dropped 6; count of bases not matched to a gene: 5. The CDR3 length is 15 residues. CDR1 DFQATT and CDR2 SNEGSKA come from the germline V gene (reference sequence).

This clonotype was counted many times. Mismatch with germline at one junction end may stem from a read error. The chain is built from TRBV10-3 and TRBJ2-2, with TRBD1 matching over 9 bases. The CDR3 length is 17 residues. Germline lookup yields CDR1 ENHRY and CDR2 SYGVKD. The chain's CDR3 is CAISADRGIKNAGELFF. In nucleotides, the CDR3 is TGTGCCATCAGTGCGGACAGGGGAATTAAGAACGCCGGGGAGCTGTTTTTT.

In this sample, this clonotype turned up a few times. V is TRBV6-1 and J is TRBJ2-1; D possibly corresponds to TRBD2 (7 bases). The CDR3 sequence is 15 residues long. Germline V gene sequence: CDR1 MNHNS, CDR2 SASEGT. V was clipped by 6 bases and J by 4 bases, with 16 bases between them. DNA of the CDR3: TGTGCCAGCAGAGAAAGGGGGGGTCAGTACAATGAGCAGTTCTTC. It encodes CASRERGGQYNEQFF.

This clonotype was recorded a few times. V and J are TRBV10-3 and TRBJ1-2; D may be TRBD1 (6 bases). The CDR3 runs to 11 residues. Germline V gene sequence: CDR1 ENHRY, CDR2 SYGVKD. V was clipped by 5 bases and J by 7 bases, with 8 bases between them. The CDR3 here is CAISRDTGYTF. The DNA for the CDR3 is TGTGCCATCAGTCGGGACACTGGCTACACCTTC.

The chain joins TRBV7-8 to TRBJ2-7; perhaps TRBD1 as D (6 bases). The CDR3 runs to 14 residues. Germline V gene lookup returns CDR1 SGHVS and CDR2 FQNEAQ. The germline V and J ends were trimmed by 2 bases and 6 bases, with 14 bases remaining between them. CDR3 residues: CASSLKAGVGEQYF. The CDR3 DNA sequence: TGTGCCAGCAGCTTAAAAGCAGGGGTGGGCGAGCAGTACTTC.

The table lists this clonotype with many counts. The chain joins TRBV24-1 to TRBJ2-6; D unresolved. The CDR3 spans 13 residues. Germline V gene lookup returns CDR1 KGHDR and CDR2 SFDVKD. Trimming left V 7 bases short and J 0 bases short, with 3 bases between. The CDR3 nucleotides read TGTGCCACCAGAAGCTCTGGGGCCAACGTCCTGACTTTC. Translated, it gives CATRSSGANVLTF.

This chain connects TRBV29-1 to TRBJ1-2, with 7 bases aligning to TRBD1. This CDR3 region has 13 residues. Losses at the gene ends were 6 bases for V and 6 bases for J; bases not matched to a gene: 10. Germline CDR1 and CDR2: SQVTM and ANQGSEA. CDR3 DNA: TGCAGCGTCCAGGGAGGGACAGCGAATGGCTACACCTTC. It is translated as CSVQGGTANGYTF.

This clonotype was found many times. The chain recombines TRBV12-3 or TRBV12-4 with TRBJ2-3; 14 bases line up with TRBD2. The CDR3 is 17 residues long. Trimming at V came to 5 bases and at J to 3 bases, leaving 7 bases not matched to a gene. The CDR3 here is CASSPSGLAGGTDTQYF. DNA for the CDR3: TGTGCCAGCAGTCCCTCTGGACTAGCGGGGGGAACAGATACGCAGTATTTT.

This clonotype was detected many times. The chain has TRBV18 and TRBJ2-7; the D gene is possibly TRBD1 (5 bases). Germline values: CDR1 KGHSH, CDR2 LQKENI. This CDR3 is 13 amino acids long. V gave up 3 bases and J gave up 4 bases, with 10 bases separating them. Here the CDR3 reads CASSPMDIYEQYF. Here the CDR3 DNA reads TGTGCCAGCTCACCGATGGACATTTACGAGCAGTACTTC.

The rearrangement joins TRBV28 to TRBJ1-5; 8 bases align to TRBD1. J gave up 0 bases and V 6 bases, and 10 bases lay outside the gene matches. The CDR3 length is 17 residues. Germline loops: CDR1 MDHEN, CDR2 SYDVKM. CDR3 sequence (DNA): TGTGCCAGCAGAAGGACAGGGATTCGAAGTAGCAATCAGCCCCAGCATTTT. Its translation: CASRRTGIRSSNQPQHF. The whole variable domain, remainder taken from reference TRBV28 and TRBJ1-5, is DVKVTQSSRYLVKRTGEKVFLECVQDMDHENMFWYRQDPGLGLRLIYFSYDVKMKEKGDIPEGYSVSREKKERFSLILESASTNQTSMYLCASRRTGIRSSNQPQHFGDGTRLSIL.

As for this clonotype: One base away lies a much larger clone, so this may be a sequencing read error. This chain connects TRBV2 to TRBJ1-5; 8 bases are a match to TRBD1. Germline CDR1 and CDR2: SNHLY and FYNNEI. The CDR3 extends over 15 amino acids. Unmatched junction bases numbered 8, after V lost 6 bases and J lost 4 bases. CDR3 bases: TGTGCCAGCAGCCCCGACAGGGGCAGGAATCAGCCCCAGCATTTT. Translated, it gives CASSPDRGRNQPQHF.

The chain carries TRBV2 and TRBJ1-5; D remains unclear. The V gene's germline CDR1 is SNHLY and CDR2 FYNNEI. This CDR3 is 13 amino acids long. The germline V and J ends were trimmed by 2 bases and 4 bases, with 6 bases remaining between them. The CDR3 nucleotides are TGTGCCAGCAGTGAAAGTCTGAATCAGCCCCAGCATTTT. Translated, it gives CASSESLNQPQHF.

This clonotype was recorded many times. The CDR3 nucleotides read TGTGCCAGCAGTTTATCTCAGACAGATACGCAGTATTTT. Amino acids: CASSLSQTDTQYF. The J gene is TRBJ2-3, the V gene TRBV28; unclear D gene. CDR3 length: 13 residues. Germline V gene data show CDR1 as MDHEN and CDR2 as SYDVKM. V lost 1 base and J lost 3, with 5 bases in between.

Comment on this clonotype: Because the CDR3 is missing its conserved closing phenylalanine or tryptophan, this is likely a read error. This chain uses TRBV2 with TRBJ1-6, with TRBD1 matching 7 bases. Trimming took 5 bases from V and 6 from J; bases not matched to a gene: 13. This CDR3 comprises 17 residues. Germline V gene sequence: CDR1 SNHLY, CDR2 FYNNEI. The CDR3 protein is CASSYRTGLGSNSPLHV. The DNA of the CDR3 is TGTGCCAGCAGTTATAGGACAGGCCTAGGGAGTAATTCACCCCTCCACGTT.

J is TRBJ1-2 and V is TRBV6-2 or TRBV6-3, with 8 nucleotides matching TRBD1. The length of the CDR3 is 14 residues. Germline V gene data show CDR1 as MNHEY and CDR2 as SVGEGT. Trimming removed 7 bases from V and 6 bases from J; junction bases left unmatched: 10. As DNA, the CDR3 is TGTGCCAGCACCGGAAAGAGGACAGGGAATGGCTACACCTTC. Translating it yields CASTGKRTGNGYTF.

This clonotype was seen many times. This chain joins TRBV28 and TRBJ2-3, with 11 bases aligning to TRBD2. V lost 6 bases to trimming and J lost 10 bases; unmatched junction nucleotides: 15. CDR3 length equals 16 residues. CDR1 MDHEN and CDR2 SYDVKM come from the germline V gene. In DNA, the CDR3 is TGTGCCAGCAGCTTAGCGGGAGGGCCCCACAGTGTGTCGCAGTATTTT. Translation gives CASSLAGGPHSVSQYF.

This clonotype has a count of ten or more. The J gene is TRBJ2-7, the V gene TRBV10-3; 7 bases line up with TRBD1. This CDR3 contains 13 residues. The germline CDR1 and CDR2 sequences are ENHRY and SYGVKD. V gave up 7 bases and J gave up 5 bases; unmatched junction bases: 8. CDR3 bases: TGTGCCATCAACAGACAGGGAGAAGACGAGCAGTACTTC. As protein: CAINRQGEDEQYF.